The 31 T cell receptor beta chains below come from one sample, sequenced in a study of shared clonotypes between healthy human individuals. Clones were read by immunoSEQ multiplex PCR, and TCRdb kept only the in-frame ones, dropping some. The sample consists of around 120,000 clones, about 67% of them appearing once. Sequencing was done on a sample of memory CD8+ T cells sorted from blood. Subset specified: CD45RO+ cells pooled with CCR7-negative TemRA cells. These receptors were collected from a woman aged 25-40 years in good health.

V and J are TRBV6-8 and TRBJ1-5; D remains unclear. CDR3 length: 15 amino acids. Germline lookup yields CDR1 MNHGY and CDR2 SAAAGT. The V and J ends lost 6 bases and 1 base respectively, with 13 bases between them. The CDR3 loop is CASSPLGSSNQPQHF. The DNA of the CDR3 is TGTGCCAGCAGCCCCCTAGGTTCAAGCAATCAGCCCCAGCATTTT.

This clone was observed many times. The same CDR3 arises from other DNA sequences in this sample as well. The chain employs TRBV28 and TRBJ1-5, with 9 positions matching TRBD1. Germline V gene lookup returns CDR1 MDHEN and CDR2 SYDVKM. J lost 1 base, V lost 6 bases, and 4 bases had no gene match. The CDR3 has 15 residues. In nucleotides, the CDR3 is TGTGCCAGCAGCACGACAGGGGGAAGCAATCAGCCCCAGCATTTT. Its protein product is CASSTTGGSNQPQHF.

This clone occurred a few times. The gene calls are TRBV4-1 and TRBJ2-7; a weak D match, TRBD1 (6 bases). This CDR3 region has 15 residues. The germline V and J ends were trimmed by 3 bases and 6 bases, with 18 bases remaining between them. The germline V gene has CDR1 MGHRA and CDR2 YSYEKL. CDR3 in amino acids: CASSHVQGLRREQYF. The CDR3 coding sequence is TGCGCCAGCAGCCATGTACAGGGTCTCAGGCGCGAGCAGTACTTC.

This rearrangement joins TRBV19 to TRBJ2-3, with TRBD2 identical over 9 bases. V dropped 1 base and J dropped 2; count of bases not matched to a gene: 10. The germline CDR1 and CDR2 sequences are LNHDA and SQIVND (reference sequence). The CDR3 sequence is 18 residues long. CDR3 protein: CASSIVLTSSGVTDTQYF. The DNA of the CDR3 is TGTGCCAGTAGTATAGTCTTGACGTCTAGCGGGGTCACAGATACGCAGTATTTT.

The chain combines TRBV9 with TRBJ2-6, with D maybe TRBD1 (5 bases). CDR3 length equals 15 residues. The germline V gene has CDR1 SGDLS and CDR2 YYNGEE. Trimming pared 0 bases from V and 4 bases from J, leaving 8 bases between. Written as DNA, the CDR3 is TGTGCCAGCAGCGTAGGGGGCTCCGGGGCCAACGTCCTGACTTTC. The encoded protein is CASSVGGSGANVLTF.

This chain connects TRBV6-1 to TRBJ2-5; 9 nucleotides align to TRBD2. Germline assignment: CDR1 MNHNS and CDR2 SASEGT. The V and J ends lost 7 bases and 7 bases, in that order; junction bases with no gene match: 10. The CDR3 has 14 residues. The CDR3 region is CASTARAGGVTQYF. CDR3 DNA: TGTGCCAGCACCGCACGAGCGGGAGGCGTGACCCAGTACTTC.

This clone was seen only once. The chain combines TRBV5-1 with TRBJ2-2; a weak D match, TRBD2 (6 bases). V lost 5 bases and J 3 bases, leaving 11 bases between the germline ends. Germline V gives CDR1 SGHRS, CDR2 YFSETQ. This CDR3 contains 14 residues. The CDR3 is CASSGAGHTGELFF. In nucleotides, the CDR3 is TGCGCCAGCAGTGGCGCGGGACACACCGGGGAGCTGTTTTTT.

This chain uses TRBV27 with TRBJ1-2; TRBD1 aligns across 7 bases. The V segment lost 4 bases and the J segment 4 bases; nucleotides outside the gene matches: 6. The CDR3 length is 14 residues. Germline CDR1 and CDR2: MNHEY and SMNVEV (reference sequence). CDR3 loop: CASSSPGQTYGYTF. The CDR3 nucleotides read TGTGCCAGCAGTTCCCCGGGACAGACCTATGGCTACACCTTC.

This clone is labeled medium-sized. The J gene is TRBJ2-2, the V gene TRBV2; TRBD1 matches 8 bases. Germline V lookup: CDR1 SNHLY, CDR2 FYNNEI. Losses at the gene ends were 7 bases for V and 6 bases for J; bases not matched to a gene: 10. The CDR3 runs 15 residues. The CDR3 sequence is CASKPGQVHPGELFF. The CDR3 region has the DNA TGTGCCAGCAAACCGGGACAGGTTCATCCCGGGGAGCTGTTTTTT.

The chain uses TRBV28 and TRBJ1-2; no reliable D call. Germline V gene sequence: CDR1 MDHEN, CDR2 SYDVKM. This CDR3 contains 13 residues. Deletions cut 6 bases from V and 6 bases from J, with 14 bases between. CDR3 nucleotide sequence: TGTGCCAGCAGGCCGGGAGAGGGAGATGGCTACACCTTC. This gives the protein CASRPGEGDGYTF.

Only a few counts were recorded for this clone. J is TRBJ2-3 and V is TRBV4-1; 12 nucleotides line up with TRBD2. J gave up 8 bases and V 1 base, and 7 bases lay outside the gene matches. Per germline, CDR1 MGHRA and CDR2 YSYEKL. The CDR3 covers 16 residues. The CDR3 is CASSQVLAGGPGTQYF. In nucleotides, the CDR3 is TGCGCCAGCAGCCAAGTTCTAGCGGGAGGGCCTGGTACGCAGTATTTT.

This sequence joins TRBV5-1 and TRBJ2-5; D tentatively fits TRBD1 or TRBD2 (5 bases each). The germline gives CDR1 SGHRS, CDR2 YFSETQ. This CDR3 is built from 14 residues. Trimming left V 5 bases short and J 5 bases short, with 16 bases between. CDR3 nucleotides: TGCGCCAGCAGTTCTAGATCCGGGGCGGAGACCCAGTACTTC. Translating gives CASSSRSGAETQYF.

This sequence joins TRBV28 and TRBJ1-5; D unclear. The CDR3 spans 15 residues. Germline assignment: CDR1 MDHEN and CDR2 SYDVKM. With 2 bases removed from V and 1 base from J, the gap between germline ends came to 9 bases. CDR3 sequence: CASSLPNRSNQPQHF. DNA of the CDR3: TGTGCCAGCAGTTTACCGAATAGGAGCAATCAGCCCCAGCATTTT. The whole variable domain, filled in from reference TRBV28 and TRBJ1-5, reads DVKVTQSSRYLVKRTGEKVFLECVQDMDHENMFWYRQDPGLGLRLIYFSYDVKMKEKGDIPEGYSVSREKKERFSLILESASTNQTSMYLCASSLPNRSNQPQHFGDGTRLSIL.

The chain links TRBV5-8 to TRBJ2-7; no definite D call. Germline V gives CDR1 SGHTS, CDR2 YDEGEE. This CDR3 comprises 15 residues. Trimming pared 1 base from V and 0 bases from J, leaving 11 bases between. CDR3 amino acids: CASSLMGSSSYEQYF. For the CDR3, the DNA is TGTGCCAGCAGCTTGATGGGCAGCAGCTCCTACGAGCAGTACTTC.

CDR3 nucleotide sequence: TGCAGTGCCTGGGACACTGAAGCTTTCTTT. Translated: CSAWDTEAFF. The chain has TRBV20-1 and TRBJ1-1, with D uncertain. V dropped 6 bases and J dropped 3 bases, with 5 bases sitting between them. The CDR3 runs to 10 residues. Germline loops: CDR1 DFQATT, CDR2 SNEGSKA (reference sequence).

The chain recombines TRBV25-1 with TRBJ1-1; 8 bases are a match to TRBD1. V dropped 2 bases and J dropped 4; count of bases not matched to a gene: 3. This CDR3 comprises 14 residues. Germline-derived CDR1 and CDR2 are MGHDK and SYGVNS. Here the CDR3 DNA reads TGTGCCAGCAGTGAACAGGGGGCGATCACTGAAGCTTTCTTT. Residues: CASSEQGAITEAFF.

V gene TRBV27 combines with J gene TRBJ2-7, with D unclear. The CDR3 has 16 amino acids. Trimming shortened V by 6 bases and J by 2 bases, and 20 bases separated the two germline ends. Looked up from germline, CDR1 is MNHEY and CDR2 is SMNVEV (reference sequence). CDR3 residues: CASSLRPPGLTYEQYF. For the CDR3, the DNA is TGTGCCAGCAGCCTAAGGCCCCCGGGCCTAACCTACGAGCAGTACTTC.

The chain has TRBV27 and TRBJ2-7; 9 positions agree with TRBD2. CDR3 length: 13 amino acids. Germline trimming cut 8 bases from V and 2 bases from J; bases unmatched to any gene: 4. The germline V gene encodes CDR1 MNHEY and CDR2 SMNVEV (reference sequence). CDR3 nucleotide sequence: TGTGCCAGCGGTAGCGGGAGAACCTACGAGCAGTACTTC. This sequence encodes CASGSGRTYEQYF.

This clone has just a few counts. The chain recombines TRBV11-2 with TRBJ2-3; D gene uncertain. V was cut by 4 bases and J by 0 bases, with 14 bases left in between. The CDR3 contains 16 residues. Looked up from germline, CDR1 is SGHAT and CDR2 is FQNNGV. The CDR3 spells CASSSFSFTSTDTQYF. The CDR3 DNA reads TGTGCCAGCAGCTCCTTTAGCTTCACTAGCACAGATACGCAGTATTTT.

This clone has just a few counts. The J gene is TRBJ1-2, the V gene TRBV28; maybe TRBD1 (5 bases). The CDR3 is 14 amino acids. Between the trimmed V and J ends, which lost 6 bases and 8 bases, there was a span of 19 bases. Looked up from germline, CDR1 is MDHEN and CDR2 is SYDVKM. The CDR3 DNA reads TGTGCCAGCAGCTTAACCCGGGACGCGAAGGGCTACACCTTC. It codes for CASSLTRDAKGYTF.

The gene calls are TRBV20-1 and TRBJ2-5, with D hard to call. The assigned J gene may be wrong: the sequence end matches TRBJ2-7 better. Germline lookup yields CDR1 DFQATT and CDR2 SNEGSKA (reference sequence). This CDR3 spans 11 amino acids. The CDR3 reads CSVDGAYEQYF. The DNA for the CDR3 is TGCAGTGTGGATGGAGCCTACGAGCAGTACTTC.

The V gene is TRBV19, the J gene TRBJ1-1; 7 positions agree with TRBD1. This CDR3 region has 15 residues. Losses at the gene ends were 3 bases for V and 1 base for J; bases not matched to a gene: 5. The V gene's germline CDR1 is LNHDA and CDR2 SQIVND (reference sequence). As DNA, the CDR3 is TGTGCCAGTAGTATTTGGGCAGGGGGGAACACTGAAGCTTTCTTT. It codes for CASSIWAGGNTEAFF.

The chain links TRBV8-2 to TRBJ2-6; TRBD1, as called in the table, went unchecked against the DNA. TRBV8-2 represents a pseudogene. The CDR3 contains 15 residues. CDR3 region: CGNNVTQSRANVLTF. The CDR3 DNA is TGTGGCAACAATGTTACACAAAGTCGGGCCAACGTCCTGACTTTC.

V is TRBV28 and J is TRBJ1-1; 10 nucleotides align to TRBD1. The junction had 5 bases not matched to a gene; V was cut back by 4 bases and J by 3 bases. The CDR3 is 15 residues long. CDR1 is MDHEN and CDR2 is SYDVKM in the germline V gene. The CDR3 sequence: CASSSPGQGYTEAFF. In DNA, the CDR3 is TGTGCCAGCAGTTCGCCGGGACAGGGGTACACTGAAGCTTTCTTT.

The rearrangement joins TRBV5-1 to TRBJ2-7; weak D call: TRBD2 (7 bases). The germline V and J ends were trimmed by 0 bases and 2 bases, with 15 bases remaining between them. The germline V gene has CDR1 SGHRS and CDR2 YFSETQ. The CDR3 covers 16 residues. The CDR3 spells CASSLEGGLLPYEQYF. The CDR3 DNA sequence: TGCGCCAGCAGCTTGGAGGGGGGGCTGCTCCCCTACGAGCAGTACTTC.

The V call is TRBV6-5, the J call TRBJ1-1, with unresolved D. CDR1 is MNHEY, CDR2 SVGAGI, per germline. The CDR3 sequence is 12 residues long. V was cut by 0 bases and J by 8 bases, with 7 bases left in between. The CDR3 region has the DNA TGTGCCAGCAGTTACTCTCCGGGGGAAGCTTTCTTT. The encoded protein is CASSYSPGEAFF.

V usage is TRBV15 and J usage is TRBJ1-5, with TRBD1 matching 9 bases. This CDR3 spans 18 amino acids. Germline loops: CDR1 LNHNV, CDR2 YYDKDF (reference sequence). V shed 4 bases, J shed 6 bases, and the junction held 16 bases outside the gene matches. Here the CDR3 reads CATSKDSQGALIGQPQHF. DNA for the CDR3: TGTGCCACCAGCAAAGACTCACAGGGGGCTCTCATTGGTCAGCCCCAGCATTTT.

The chain has TRBV6-4 and TRBJ2-3; 7 bases align to TRBD2. Germline V CDR1 and CDR2: MRHNA, SNTAGT. The CDR3 spans 17 residues. V trimming: 2 bases; J trimming: 6 bases; junction bases outside the gene matches: 14. DNA of the CDR3: TGTGCCAGCAGTGACCCACTGGGGGGGGAGGGATCGGATACGCAGTATTTT. Amino acid sequence: CASSDPLGGEGSDTQYF.

The chain is built from TRBV7-3 and TRBJ2-3; D is unclear. The CDR3 covers 15 residues. Trimming pared 5 bases from V and 2 bases from J, leaving 14 bases between. Looked up from germline, CDR1 is SGHTA and CDR2 is FQGTGA. The CDR3 is CASSRVRAVTDTQYF. The DNA of the CDR3 is TGTGCCAGCAGCCGCGTTAGAGCCGTCACAGATACGCAGTATTTT.

The rearrangement joins TRBV18 to TRBJ2-1; TRBD2 agrees at 7 bases. Germline lookup yields CDR1 KGHSH and CDR2 LQKENI. This CDR3 region has 17 residues. The V gene end was trimmed by 2 bases and the J gene end by 5 bases; junction bases not matched to a gene: 12. This chain's CDR3 is CASSPRTAGTTNNEQFF. The CDR3, as DNA: TGTGCCAGCTCACCAAGAACAGCCGGGACTACCAACAATGAGCAGTTCTTC.

The chain employs TRBV28 and TRBJ2-7, with TRBD2 identical over 9 bases. The CDR3 runs to 18 residues. Trimming at V came to 3 bases and at J to 2 bases, leaving 14 bases not matched to a gene. Germline CDR1 is MDHEN and CDR2 is SYDVKM. Here the CDR3 DNA reads TGTGCCAGCAGTTTGGCCCCCCTTAGCGGGAGTTTTCCCTACGAGCAGTACTTC. Its protein is CASSLAPLSGSFPYEQYF.